This T cell receptor beta chain was retrieved from a study of beta chain features in type 1 diabetes. The authors reverse transcribed all of the isolated RNA, so sequencing captured expressed TCRB transcripts. The data were produced by immunoSEQ multiplex PCR, yet TCRdb's version contains in-frame clones alone and is incomplete. Of 150,000 to 200,000 clones listed, 6.5% to 9.5% are singletons. Findings of the study overall: For Type 1 diabetes patients, all four CD4+ subsets carried TCRB CDR3s that were moderately but significantly shorter.

This CDR3 spans 13 amino acids. V shed 2 bases and J shed 6 bases, with 8 bases lying between them. CDR1 SGHTA and CDR2 FQGTGA come from the germline V gene. This clone was seen a few times. The antigen is unknown. The sequence was collected from a middle-aged woman with type 1 diabetes. This chain joins TRBV7-3 and TRBJ1-5; D not resolved. Specimen: central memory CD4+ T cells from blood. The CDR3 loop is CASSLGWSQPQHF. CDR3 nucleotides: TGTGCCAGCAGCTTAGGGTGGAGTCAGCCCCAGCATTTT.